These 9 T cell receptor beta chains share one sample of origin, sequenced in a study of blood T cell repertoires in COVID-19. This table comes from immunoSEQ multiplex PCR, and its TCRdb copy is limited to in-frame clones, with some not included. Of 270,000 or so clones in the sample, roughly 80% are singletons; the top ten hold about 1.6%. The sequenced material came from peripheral blood. These receptors came from a human donor with COVID-19, enrolled during active disease. The donor label of this sample is uncertain.

The V call is TRBV5-6, the J call TRBJ1-3; the D is unclear. From germline, CDR1 is SGHDT and CDR2 YYEEEE. V lost 0 bases, J lost 4 bases, and 14 bases lay in between. The CDR3 has 16 residues. CDR3 sequence (DNA): TGTGCCAGCAGCTTGGGGGCAAACCGCCGCGGAAACACCATATATTTT. It is translated as CASSLGANRRGNTIYF.

This chain uses TRBV29-1 with TRBJ2-1; 11 bases map to TRBD1. V lost 0 bases and J lost 8; bases outside the gene matches: 6. Germline V gene data show CDR1 as SQVTM and CDR2 as ANQGSEA. This CDR3 is built from 15 residues. The CDR3 spells CSVEDFGTGGDEQFF. The CDR3 nucleotides read TGCAGCGTTGAAGATTTTGGGACAGGGGGGGATGAGCAGTTCTTC.

The chain uses TRBV4-1 and TRBJ2-3, with 7 nucleotides matching TRBD2. The CDR3 contains 16 residues. Germline lookup yields CDR1 MGHRA and CDR2 YSYEKL. The ends lost 0 bases at V and 1 base at J; junction bases unmatched: 4. CDR3 loop: CASSQDTSGGTDTQYF. CDR3 coding DNA: TGCGCCAGCAGCCAAGATACGAGCGGGGGCACAGATACGCAGTATTTT.

This clone is a singleton in its sample. CDR3 region: CASRRDGGYEQYF. The CDR3, as DNA: TGTGCCAGTAGACGGGATGGCGGCTACGAGCAGTACTTC. The rearrangement joins TRBV19 to TRBJ2-7; a weak D match, TRBD2 (5 bases). V lost 6 bases and J lost 3, with 12 bases in between. CDR3 length equals 13 residues. The germline V gene encodes CDR1 LNHDA and CDR2 SQIVND (reference sequence).

V gene TRBV18 combines with J gene TRBJ1-1; D is possibly TRBD1 (5 bases). The germline CDR1 and CDR2 sequences are KGHSH and LQKENI. V gave up 2 bases and J gave up 2 bases, with 12 bases separating them. The CDR3 has 15 amino acids. CDR3 nucleotides: TGTGCCAGCTCACCAAGGCAGGGATCCAACACTGAAGCTTTCTTT. Its protein is CASSPRQGSNTEAFF. Full variable domain (rest looked up from reference TRBV18 and TRBJ1-1): NAGVMQNPRHLVRRRGQEARLRCSPMKGHSHVYWYRQLPEEGLKFMVYLQKENIIDESGMPKERFSAEFPKEGPSILRIQQVVRGDSAAYFCASSPRQGSNTEAFFGQGTRLTVV.

The chain joins TRBV6-5 to TRBJ1-5, with unresolved D. The germline gives CDR1 MNHEY, CDR2 SVGAGI. The V end lost 2 bases, the J end lost 0 bases, and 5 bases lay between the germline ends. The CDR3 has 14 amino acids. The CDR3: CASSYHYSNQPQHF. CDR3 nucleotides: TGTGCCAGCAGTTACCACTATAGCAATCAGCCCCAGCATTTT.

The count of this clone is one. The chain combines TRBV5-1 with TRBJ2-1; 8 bases map to TRBD1. The J segment lost 9 bases and the V segment lost 4 bases, leaving 12 bases of the junction unmatched. Per germline, CDR1 SGHRS and CDR2 YFSETQ. The CDR3 has 15 residues. The CDR3 bases are TGCGCCAGCAGCCAAGGACAGGGTGTTTATGGTGAGCAGTTCTTC. It translates to CASSQGQGVYGEQFF.

This rearrangement joins TRBV30 to TRBJ2-7; 8 nucleotides match TRBD1. The CDR3 runs 15 residues. CDR1 is GTSNPN, CDR2 SVGIG, per germline (reference sequence). V shed 0 bases, J shed 4 bases, and the junction held 8 bases outside the gene matches. CDR3 sequence reads: CAWSVRTGIVYEQYF. CDR3 in DNA: TGTGCCTGGAGTGTTAGGACAGGGATTGTTTACGAGCAGTACTTC.

The rearrangement uses TRBV6-5 and TRBJ1-1; 10 nucleotides align to TRBD1. The V gene end was trimmed by 4 bases and the J gene end by 5 bases; junction bases not matched to a gene: 4. The CDR3 extends over 14 amino acids. Germline CDR1 and CDR2: MNHEY and SVGAGI. The CDR3 coding sequence is TGTGCCAGCAGTTGGACAGGGGGGTTGACTGAAGCTTTCTTT. Protein product: CASSWTGGLTEAFF.